This TCR beta chain originates from a study of blood T cells in healthy people across ages. The wider study: Template switching picked up about one barcoded beta molecule for each two T cells.

With a J-beta primer mix and a sample-barcoded 5' primer, a second PCR ran roughly 7 to 11 cycles. One entry per CDR3 protein, called by TCRdb with MiXCR from the 5' RACE reads. The table has 1.5 million to 2 million distinct CDR3 sequences, around 48% seen once; the top ten hold around 2.1%. In this sample, this clonotype turned up a few times. The CDR3 contains 14 residues. Germline values: CDR1 MGHDK, CDR2 SYGVNS. V was trimmed by 10 bases and J by 4 bases, leaving 17 bases between them. The sequenced sample was blood. The chain combines TRBV25-1 with TRBJ2-1; TRBD1 might be the D (7 bases). The TCR originated in a woman between 40 and 50 years old in good health. The CDR3 DNA is TGTGCCACTAGGAGGGGGCAAACTTACAATGAGCAGTTCTTC. This encodes CATRRGQTYNEQFF.